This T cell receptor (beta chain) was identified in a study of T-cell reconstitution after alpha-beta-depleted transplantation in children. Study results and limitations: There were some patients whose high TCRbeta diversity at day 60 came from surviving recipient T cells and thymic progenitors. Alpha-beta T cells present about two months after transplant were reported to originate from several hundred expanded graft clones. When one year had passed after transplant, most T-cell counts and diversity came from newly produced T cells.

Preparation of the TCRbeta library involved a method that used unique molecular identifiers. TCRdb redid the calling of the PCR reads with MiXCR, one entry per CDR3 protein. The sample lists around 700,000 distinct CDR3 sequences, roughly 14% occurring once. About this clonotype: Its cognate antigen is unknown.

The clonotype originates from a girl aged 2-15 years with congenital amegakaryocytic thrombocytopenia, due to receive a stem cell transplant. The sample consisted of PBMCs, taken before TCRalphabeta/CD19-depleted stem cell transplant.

The CDR3 is CASSPPAGRVTEAFF. The CDR3 DNA is TGTGCCAGCTCACCCCCGGCAGGGAGAGTCACTGAAGCTTTCTTT. The V call is TRBV18, the J call TRBJ1-1; weak D call: TRBD1 (5 bases). There are 15 residues in the CDR3. The V end lost 3 bases, the J end lost 4 bases, and 15 bases lay between the germline ends. Germline loops: CDR1 KGHSH, CDR2 LQKENI.